The 5 T cell receptor beta chains listed next were all sequenced from one sample in a study of T cell responses to AZD1222 COVID-19 vaccine. Method: immunoSEQ multiplex PCR; TCRdb's copy keeps in-frame clones and lacks some. Here the sample spans about 120,000 clones, about 88% being singletons. The material sequenced was peripheral blood, taken 28 days after the second AZD1222 dose. These TCRs come from an adult who received the AZD1222 COVID-19 vaccine.

This chain links TRBV3-1 (or the pseudogene TRBV3-2) with TRBJ1-2, with a possible D match to TRBD1 (6 bases). V lost 1 base and J lost 3, with 9 bases in between. Per germline, CDR1 LGHDT and CDR2 YNNKEL (reference sequence). This CDR3 has 14 residues. Written as DNA, the CDR3 is TGTGCCAGCAGCCAAGGAAACAGGGACTATGGCTACACCTTC. As protein: CASSQGNRDYGYTF.

This clone appeared a few times. V usage is TRBV19 and J usage is TRBJ1-5; weak D call: TRBD1 (5 bases). The CDR3 length is 14 residues. The germline gives CDR1 LNHDA, CDR2 SQIVND (reference sequence). The CDR3 region has the DNA TGTGGGGGCGGGGTTGCATACGGCAATCAGCCCCAGCATTTT. It is translated as CGGGVAYGNQPQHF.

This clone has just one count. V usage is TRBV30 and J usage is TRBJ1-6; D gene unclear. Per the germline V gene, CDR1 is GTSNPN and CDR2 is SVGIG (reference sequence). The CDR3 is 17 amino acids. The V end lost 3 bases, the J end lost 12 bases, and 27 bases lay between the germline ends. DNA for the CDR3: TGTGCCTGGAGCCGGGCCCCACCTAAAGCTGTAGTAGGACCCCTCCACTTT. Amino acid sequence: CAWSRAPPKAVVGPLHF.

CDR3 region: CASSRSGQGITEAFF. CDR3 nucleotide sequence: TGTGCCAGCAGCCGATCTGGACAGGGGATTACTGAAGCTTTCTTT. The J gene is TRBJ1-1, the V gene TRBV7-9; TRBD1 aligns across 9 bases. There are 15 residues in the CDR3. V shed 5 bases, J shed 5 bases, and the junction held 9 bases outside the gene matches. Germline CDR1 is SEHNR and CDR2 is FQNEAQ (reference sequence).

This sequence joins TRBV5-1 and TRBJ2-1; D unresolved. Trimming pared 4 bases from V and 12 bases from J, leaving 14 bases between. Germline loops: CDR1 SGHRS, CDR2 YFSETQ. The CDR3 has 12 amino acids. CDR3 amino acids: CASSPDTMRQFF. CDR3 bases: TGCGCCAGCAGCCCGGATACAATGAGGCAGTTCTTC.